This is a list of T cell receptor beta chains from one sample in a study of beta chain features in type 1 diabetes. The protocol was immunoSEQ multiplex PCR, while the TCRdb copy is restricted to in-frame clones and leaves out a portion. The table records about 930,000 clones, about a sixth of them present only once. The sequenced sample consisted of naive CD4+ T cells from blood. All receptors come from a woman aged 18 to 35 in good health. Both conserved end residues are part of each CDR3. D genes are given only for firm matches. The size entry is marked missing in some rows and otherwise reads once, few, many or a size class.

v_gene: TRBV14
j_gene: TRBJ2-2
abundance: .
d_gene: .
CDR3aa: CASSRGTGELFF
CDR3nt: TGTGCCAGCAGCCGTGGGACCGGGGAGCTGTTTTTT

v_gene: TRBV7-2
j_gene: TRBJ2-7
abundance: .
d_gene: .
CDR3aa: CASSLGGSFYEQYF
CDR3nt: TGTGCCAGCAGCTTAGGGGGGTCCTTCTACGAGCAGTACTTC

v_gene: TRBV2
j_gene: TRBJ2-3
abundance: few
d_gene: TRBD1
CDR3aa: CASSRQGSDTQYF
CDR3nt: TGTGCCAGCTCAAGACAGGGGTCAGATACGCAGTATTTT

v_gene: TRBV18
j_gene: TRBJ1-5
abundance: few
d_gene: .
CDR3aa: CASSPPSVAGPQHF
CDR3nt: TGTGCCAGCTCACCACCGTCGGTGGCGGGACCCCAGCATTTT

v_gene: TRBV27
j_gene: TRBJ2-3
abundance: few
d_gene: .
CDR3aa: CASSPRWSRDTQYF
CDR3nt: TGTGCCAGCAGCCCCCGGTGGTCCCGTGATACGCAGTATTTT

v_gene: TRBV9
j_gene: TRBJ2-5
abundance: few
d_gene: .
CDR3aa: CASSVVGDRDQETQYF
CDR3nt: TGTGCCAGCAGCGTAGTAGGAGACCGGGACCAAGAGACCCAGTACTTC

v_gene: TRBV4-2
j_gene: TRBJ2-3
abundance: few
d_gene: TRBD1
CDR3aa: CASSQEMGQGPDTQYF
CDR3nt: TGTGCCAGCAGCCAAGAGATGGGACAGGGACCAGATACGCAGTATTTT

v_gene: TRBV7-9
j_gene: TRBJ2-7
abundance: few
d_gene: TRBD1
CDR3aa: CASSPDRAYEQYF
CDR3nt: TGTGCCAGCAGTCCCGACAGGGCTTACGAGCAGTACTTC

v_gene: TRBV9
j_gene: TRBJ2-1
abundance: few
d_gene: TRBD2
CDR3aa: CACSVGVAGDNEQFF
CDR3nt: TGTGCCTGCAGCGTAGGGGTAGCGGGAGATAATGAGCAGTTCTTC

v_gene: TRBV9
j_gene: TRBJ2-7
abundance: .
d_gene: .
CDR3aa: CASSVGPADDSYEQYF
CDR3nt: TGTGCCAGCAGCGTAGGCCCAGCGGACGACTCCTACGAGCAGTACTTC

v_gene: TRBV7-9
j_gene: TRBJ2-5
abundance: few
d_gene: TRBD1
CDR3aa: CASSLVYQGAGETQYF
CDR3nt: TGTGCCAGCAGCTTAGTATATCAGGGGGCCGGAGAGACCCAGTACTTC

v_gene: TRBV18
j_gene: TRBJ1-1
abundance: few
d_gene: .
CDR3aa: CASSLQGNTEAFF
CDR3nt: TGTGCCAGCTCATTACAGGGGAACACTGAAGCTTTCTTT

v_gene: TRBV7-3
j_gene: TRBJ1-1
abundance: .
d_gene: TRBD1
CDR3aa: CASSQGQPHTEAFF
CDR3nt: TGTGCCAGCAGCCAGGGACAGCCGCACACTGAAGCTTTCTTT

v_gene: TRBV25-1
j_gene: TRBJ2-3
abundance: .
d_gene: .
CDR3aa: CASSDWHNTDTQYF
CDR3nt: TGTGCCAGCAGTGATTGGCACAACACAGATACGCAGTATTTT

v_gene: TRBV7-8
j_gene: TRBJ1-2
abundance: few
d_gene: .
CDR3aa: CASSLGNTGLNYGYTF
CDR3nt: TGTGCCAGCAGCTTGGGTAATACAGGGTTAAACTATGGCTACACCTTC

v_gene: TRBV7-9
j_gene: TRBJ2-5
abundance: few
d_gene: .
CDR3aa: CASSGGTEGRETQYF
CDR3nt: TGTGCCAGCAGCGGCGGGACAGAGGGTCGAGAGACCCAGTACTTC

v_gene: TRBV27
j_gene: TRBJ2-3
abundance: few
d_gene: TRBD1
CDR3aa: CASSSGQSFIDTQYF
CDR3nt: TGTGCCAGCAGTTCGGGACAGTCGTTCATAGATACGCAGTATTTT

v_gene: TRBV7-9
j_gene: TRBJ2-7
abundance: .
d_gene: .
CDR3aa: CASSQPDRGVYEQYF
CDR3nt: TGTGCCAGCAGCCAACCGGACAGAGGAGTCTACGAGCAGTACTTC

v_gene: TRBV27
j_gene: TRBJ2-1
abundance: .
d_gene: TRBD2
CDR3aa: CASSKRTLADEQFF
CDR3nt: TGTGCCAGCAGTAAACGGACCCTAGCGGATGAGCAGTTCTTC

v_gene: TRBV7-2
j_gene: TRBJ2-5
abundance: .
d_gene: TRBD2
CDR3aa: CASSLRVGGETQYF
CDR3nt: TGTGCCAGCAGCTTAAGGGTGGGAGGGGAGACCCAGTACTTC

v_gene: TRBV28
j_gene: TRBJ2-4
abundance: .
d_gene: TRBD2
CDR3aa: CASSPTSVLAKNIQYF
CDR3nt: TGTGCCAGCAGTCCGACTAGCGTTCTAGCCAAAAACATTCAGTACTTC

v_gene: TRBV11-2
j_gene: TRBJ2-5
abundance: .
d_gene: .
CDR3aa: CASGRTGETQYF
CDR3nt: TGTGCCAGCGGAAGGACGGGGGAGACCCAGTACTTC

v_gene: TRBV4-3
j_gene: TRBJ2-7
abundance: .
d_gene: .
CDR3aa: CASSQDVGVHYEQYF
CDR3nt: TGCGCCAGCAGCCAAGATGTGGGAGTACACTACGAGCAGTACTTC

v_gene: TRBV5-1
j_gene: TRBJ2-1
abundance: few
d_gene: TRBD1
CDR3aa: CASSADRRGYNEQFF
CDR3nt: TGCGCCAGCAGCGCGGACAGGAGAGGCTACAATGAGCAGTTCTTC

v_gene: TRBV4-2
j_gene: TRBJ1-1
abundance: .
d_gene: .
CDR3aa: CASSQALARTEAFF
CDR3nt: TGTGCCAGCAGCCAAGCCCTCGCCCGCACTGAAGCTTTCTTT

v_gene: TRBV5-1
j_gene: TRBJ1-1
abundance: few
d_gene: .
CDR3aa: CASSYRQDHTEAFF
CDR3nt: TGCGCCAGCAGCTACCGACAGGACCACACTGAAGCTTTCTTT

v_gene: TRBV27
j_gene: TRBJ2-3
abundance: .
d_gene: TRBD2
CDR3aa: CASRTSGVTDTQYF
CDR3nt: TGTGCCAGCAGGACTAGCGGGGTCACAGATACGCAGTATTTT

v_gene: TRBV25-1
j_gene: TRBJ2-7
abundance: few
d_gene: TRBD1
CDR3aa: CASSGGQGSYEQYF
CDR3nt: TGTGCCAGCAGTGGCGGACAGGGATCCTACGAGCAGTACTTC

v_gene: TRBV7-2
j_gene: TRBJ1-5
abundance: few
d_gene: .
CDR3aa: CASSLAQGSYQPQHF
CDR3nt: TGTGCCAGCAGCTTAGCGCAGGGTTCTTATCAGCCCCAGCATTTT

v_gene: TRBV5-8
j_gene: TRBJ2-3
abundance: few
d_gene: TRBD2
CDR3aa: CASSFYVSGGTDTQYF
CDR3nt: TGTGCCAGCAGCTTCTACGTATCGGGGGGTACAGATACGCAGTATTTT

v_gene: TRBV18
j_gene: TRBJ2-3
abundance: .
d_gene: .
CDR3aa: CASSPQKDHTDTQYF
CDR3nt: TGTGCCAGCTCACCACAAAAGGACCACACAGATACGCAGTATTTT

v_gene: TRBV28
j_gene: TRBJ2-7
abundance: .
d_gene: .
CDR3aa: CASSLGYEQYF
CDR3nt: TGTGCCAGCAGTTTGGGATACGAGCAGTACTTC

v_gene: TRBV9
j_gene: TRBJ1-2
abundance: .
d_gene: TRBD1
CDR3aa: CASSVARQGPRGYTF
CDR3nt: TGTGCCAGCAGCGTAGCCCGACAGGGACCGCGGGGCTACACCTTC

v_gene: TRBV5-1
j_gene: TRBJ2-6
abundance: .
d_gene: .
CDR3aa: CASSLQGALSGANVLTF
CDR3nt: TGCGCCAGCAGCTTGCAAGGGGCTCTCTCTGGGGCCAACGTCCTGACTTTC

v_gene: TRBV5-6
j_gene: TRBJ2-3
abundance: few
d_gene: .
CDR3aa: CASSLSWNTQYF
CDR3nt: TGTGCCAGCAGCCTCTCATGGAATACGCAGTATTTT

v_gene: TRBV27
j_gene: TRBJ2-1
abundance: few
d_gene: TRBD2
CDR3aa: CASSLSPGLAGLYNEQFF
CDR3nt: TGTGCCAGCAGTTTATCCCCGGGACTAGCGGGACTCTACAATGAGCAGTTCTTC

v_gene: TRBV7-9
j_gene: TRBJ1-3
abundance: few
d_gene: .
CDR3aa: CASSLIGNGNTIYF
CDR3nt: TGTGCCAGCAGCTTAATAGGGAACGGAAACACCATATATTTT

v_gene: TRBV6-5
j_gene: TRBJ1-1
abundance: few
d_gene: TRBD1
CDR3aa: CASSYRTGNTEAFF
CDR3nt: TGTGCCAGCAGTTACCGGACAGGGAACACTGAAGCTTTCTTT

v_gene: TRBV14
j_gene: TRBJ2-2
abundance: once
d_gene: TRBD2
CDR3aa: CASSQDTGGPNPGELFF
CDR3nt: TGTGCCAGCAGCCAAGATACGGGAGGGCCCAATCCCGGGGAGCTGTTTTTT

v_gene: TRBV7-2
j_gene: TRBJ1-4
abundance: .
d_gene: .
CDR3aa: CASSLMGASNEKLFF
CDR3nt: TGTGCCAGCAGCTTAATGGGGGCCTCTAATGAAAAACTGTTTTTT

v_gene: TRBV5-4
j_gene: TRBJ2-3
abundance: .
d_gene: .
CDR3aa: CASSRKRRNTSSRDTQYF
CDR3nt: TGCGCCAGCAGCCGGAAAAGACGGAATACTAGCTCGCGTGATACGCAGTATTTT

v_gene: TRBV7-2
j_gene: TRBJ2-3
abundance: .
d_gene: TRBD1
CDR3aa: CASSSGTGGRTDTQYF
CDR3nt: TGTGCCAGCAGCTCAGGAACAGGGGGCCGAACAGATACGCAGTATTTT

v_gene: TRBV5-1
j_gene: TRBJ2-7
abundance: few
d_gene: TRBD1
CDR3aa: CASSGQGASYEQYF
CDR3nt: TGCGCCAGCAGCGGACAGGGTGCCTCCTACGAGCAGTACTTC

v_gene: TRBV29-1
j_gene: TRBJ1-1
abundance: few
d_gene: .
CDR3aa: CSVEVGVTEAFF
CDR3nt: TGCAGCGTTGAGGTCGGGGTCACTGAAGCTTTCTTT

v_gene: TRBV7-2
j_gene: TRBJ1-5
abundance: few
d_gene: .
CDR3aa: CASSRQESQPQHF
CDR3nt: TGTGCCAGCAGCAGACAGGAGAGTCAGCCCCAGCATTTT

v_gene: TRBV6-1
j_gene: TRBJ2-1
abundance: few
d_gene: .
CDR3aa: CASSILEVEQFF
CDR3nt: TGTGCCAGCAGCATCCTAGAGGTTGAGCAGTTCTTC